What follows are 14 T cell receptor beta chains derived from one specimen sequenced in a study of blood T cells in healthy people across ages. The second PCR ran about 6 to 12 cycles with a sample-barcoded 5' primer and J-beta primers. TCRdb recomputed calls from the 5' RACE reads with MiXCR, one row per CDR3 protein. Of hundreds of thousands of distinct CDR3 sequences in the sample, 25% to 30% were seen once. The specimen sequenced was blood. These receptors came from a woman older than 75 in good health.

This clonotype was recorded a few times. This chain connects TRBV9 to TRBJ1-1; D may be TRBD1 (6 bases). This CDR3 has 15 amino acids. Trimming left V 0 bases short and J 8 bases short, with 17 bases between. Germline loops: CDR1 SGDLS, CDR2 YYNGEE. The CDR3 loop reads CASSVGLYAGDEAFF. As DNA, the CDR3 is TGTGCCAGCAGCGTAGGTCTCTACGCAGGGGACGAAGCTTTCTTT.

This clonotype was seen repeatedly, ten times or more. J is TRBJ2-7 and V is TRBV29-1, with a weak D call TRBD1 (5 bases). This CDR3 has 13 amino acids. Germline-derived CDR1 and CDR2 are SQVTM and ANQGSEA. V dropped 8 bases and J dropped 5 bases, with 19 bases sitting between them. The CDR3 coding sequence is TGCAGCTTTGCCCAGGGCCCCTACGACGAGCAGTACTTC. As protein: CSFAQGPYDEQYF.

This clonotype was counted at least ten times. The J gene is TRBJ2-1, the V gene TRBV7-6, with 9 bases lining up with TRBD2. Germline trimming cut 1 base from V and 2 bases from J; bases unmatched to any gene: 6. The CDR3 totals 17 residues. The germline V gene encodes CDR1 SGHVS and CDR2 FNYEAQ. The CDR3 DNA reads TGTGCCAGCAGCTTAGTCAGCGGGGGGAGGACCTACAATGAGCAGTTCTTC. Protein product: CASSLVSGGRTYNEQFF.

A few counts support this clonotype. A much larger clone lies a single base off, so this may be a read error. This chain joins TRBV29-1 and TRBJ2-7, with D perhaps matching TRBD1 or TRBD2 (5 bases each). V was cut by 2 bases and J by 7 bases, with 18 bases left in between. Germline lookup yields CDR1 SQVTM and CDR2 ANQGSEA. The CDR3 runs 14 residues. CDR3 nucleotides: TGCAGCGTTGAAAGAGGGGCGCGTTATAGTGAGCAGTACTTC. This codes for CSVERGARYSEQYF.

A note on this clonotype: The conserved phenylalanine or tryptophan normally closing the CDR3 is absent here, so this likely arose from a read error. The rearrangement joins TRBV20-1 to TRBJ2-3; 9 bases are a match to TRBD2. The V segment lost 2 bases and the J segment 6 bases; nucleotides outside the gene matches: 9. Germline V gene lookup returns CDR1 DFQATT and CDR2 SNEGSKA (reference sequence). The CDR3 sequence is 15 residues long. CDR3 loop: CSARFLAGGLDTQYV. Here the CDR3 DNA reads TGCAGTGCTAGATTCTTGGCGGGGGGGCTTGATACGCAGTATGTT.

In nucleotides, the CDR3 is TGCAGTGTCACGACAGGGGGCGGAGAGACCCAGTACTTC. Its translation is CSVTTGGGETQYF. The chain joins TRBV20-1 to TRBJ2-5, with TRBD1 identical over 10 bases. CDR3 length equals 13 residues. The V gene end was trimmed by 7 bases and the J gene end by 4 bases; junction bases not matched to a gene: 6. Per the germline V gene, CDR1 is DFQATT and CDR2 is SNEGSKA (reference sequence).

There are a few counts of this clonotype. This chain links TRBV20-1 with TRBJ1-4; TRBD1 matches 7 bases. Germline CDR1 reads DFQATT; CDR2 reads SNEGSKA (reference sequence). V dropped 3 bases and J dropped 1; count of bases not matched to a gene: 5. The CDR3 runs 15 residues. The CDR3 here is CSARADRRTNEKLFF. CDR3 nucleotides: TGCAGTGCTAGGGCGGACAGGAGAACTAATGAAAAACTGTTTTTT.

As concerns this clonotype: A much more abundant neighbour one base away suggests this may be a read error. The V call is TRBV3-1, the J call TRBJ1-1; weak D call: TRBD1 (5 bases). Looked up from germline, CDR1 is LGHDT and CDR2 is YNNKEL (reference sequence). CDR3 length: 13 amino acids. CDR3 sequence (DNA): TGTGCCAACAGCCAAGAGGGGAGGACTGAAGCTTTCTTT. Protein sequence: CANSQEGRTEAFF.

This clonotype was seen only once. One base away lies a much larger clone, so this may be a sequencing read error. The V gene is TRBV6-2 or TRBV6-3, the J gene TRBJ2-1; D remains unclear. With the DNA end fitting TRBJ2-7 better, the J assignment may be wrong. The CDR3 runs 10 residues. Germline CDR1 is MNHEY and CDR2 is SVGEGT. In nucleotides, the CDR3 is TGTGCCAGCAGCGACAATGAGCAGTACTTC. It translates to CASSDNEQYF.

This clonotype turned up a few times. A much larger clone differs from this one at a single base, so this may be a read error. The chain joins TRBV20-1 to TRBJ2-5; 10 positions match TRBD1. The germline V gene encodes CDR1 DFQATT and CDR2 SNEGSKA (reference sequence). After removal of 3 bases from V and 6 bases from J, the junction contained 7 bases not matched to a gene. This CDR3 has 14 amino acids. CDR3 DNA: TGCAGTGCTAGTTGGACAGGGGGGGGCAAGACCCAGTACTTC. Translating it yields CSASWTGGGKTQYF.

This clonotype was seen many times. V usage is TRBV12-3 or TRBV12-4 and J usage is TRBJ2-1; no clear D. CDR3 length: 16 amino acids. Trimming shortened V by 6 bases and J by 3 bases, and 18 bases separated the two germline ends. CDR3 sequence (DNA): TGTGCCAGCAGCACCGGACCGCCAGTTGACTACAATGAGCAGTTCTTC. Protein product: CASSTGPPVDYNEQFF.

About this clonotype itself: This may be a read error: a much more frequent sequence differs by one nucleotide. CDR3 in DNA: TGTACCAGCCCGACAGTGAAGGGCAATCAGCCCCAGCATTTT. Translated: CTSPTVKGNQPQHF. The chain uses TRBV27 and TRBJ1-5; the D gene is possibly TRBD1 (5 bases). The CDR3 has 14 amino acids. The V gene's germline CDR1 is MNHEY and CDR2 SMNVEV (reference sequence).

As concerns this clonotype: With a much larger clone just one base away, this may be a read error. The rearrangement joins TRBV7-2 to TRBJ1-1; the D gene is possibly TRBD1 (5 bases). The CDR3 covers 15 residues. The germline V gene has CDR1 SGHTA and CDR2 FQGNSA. CDR3 sequence reads: CACSLAPGMGTEAFF. CDR3 sequence (DNA): TGTGCCTGCAGCTTAGCGCCAGGGATGGGCACTGAAGCTTTCTTT.

This rearrangement joins TRBV11-3 to TRBJ2-3; 8 bases are shared with TRBD2. Per the germline V gene, CDR1 is SGHNT and CDR2 is YENEEA. V gave up 5 bases and J gave up 5 bases; unmatched junction bases: 24. This CDR3 contains 20 residues. The CDR3 loop reads CASSNIMGHHSAGDQDTQYF. The CDR3, as DNA: TGTGCCAGCAGCAATATCATGGGTCATCACTCAGCGGGAGACCAAGATACGCAGTATTTT.